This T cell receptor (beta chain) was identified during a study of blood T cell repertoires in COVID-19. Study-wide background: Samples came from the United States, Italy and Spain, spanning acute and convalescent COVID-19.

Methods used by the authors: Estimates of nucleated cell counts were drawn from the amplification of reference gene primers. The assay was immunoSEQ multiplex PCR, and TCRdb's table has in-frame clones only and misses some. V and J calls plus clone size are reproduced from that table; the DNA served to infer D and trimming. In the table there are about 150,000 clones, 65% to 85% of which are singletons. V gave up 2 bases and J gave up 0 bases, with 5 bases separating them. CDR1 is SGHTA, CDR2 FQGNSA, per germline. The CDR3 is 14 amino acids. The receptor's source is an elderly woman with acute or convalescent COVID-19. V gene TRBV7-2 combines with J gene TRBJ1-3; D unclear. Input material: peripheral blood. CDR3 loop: CASSLTYSGNTIYF. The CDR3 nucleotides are TGTGCCAGCAGCTTAACATACTCTGGAAACACCATATATTTT. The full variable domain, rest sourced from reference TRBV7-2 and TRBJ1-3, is GAGVSQSPSNKVTEKGKDVELRCDPISGHTALYWYRQSLGQGLEFLIYFQGNSAPDKSGLPSDRFSAERTGGSVSTLTIQRTQQEDSAVYLCASSLTYSGNTIYFGEGSWLTVV.